Listed here is a single TCR beta chain. It has no known antigen specificity. The sample holds no much larger clone one base away, and base qualities are not on file. Sequencer: Illumina HiSeq 2500. Quantitative 5'-RACE with molecular barcodes was used to prepare TCR beta libraries. From the authors' description of their analysis: A new computational method, built on a probabilistic model of VDJ rearrangement, was used to identify disease-linked TCR variants. TCRdb reanalyzed the raw reads on its own, using fastp at Q25 for trimming and MiXCR for clone calling, and kept in-frame beta chains. Rows merge per CDR3 protein into single entries with the most common DNA and genes. TCRdb's processing, not the authors', yielded these V and J calls. The sample contains under 300,000 distinct CDR3 sequences, 18% of them found a single time. About a third of the sample is taken by the ten largest. The germline V gene (reference sequence) specifies MNHEY as CDR1 and SMNVEV as CDR2. The V end loses 6 bases and the J end loses 0 bases, and a stretch of 9 bases separates them. The CDR3 has 15 amino acids, counting the end cysteine and phenylalanine. Here the CDR3 DNA is all that survives: 45 bases in frame from base 1.

The data derive from a study of CD8 T cells in ankylosing spondylitis (dated 2017 in TCRdb). Concerning the study at large: The study set out to find disease-linked TCR variants by profiling T cell receptor beta repertoires in ankylosing spondylitis patients and healthy donors. The full study cohort comprised approximately 23 ankylosing spondylitis patients and around 100 healthy donors. Peripheral blood was sampled, and synovial fluid was also collected from ankylosing spondylitis patients.

Points the paper makes about the study in general: Some of the motif variants had been reported before in the synovial fluid and blood of reactive arthritis patients, a finding that suggests common disease-initiation mechanisms. A TCR beta motif of 7 or 8 highly homologous amino acid variants appeared characteristic of blood from ankylosing spondylitis patients. The disease-linked clones were reported as significantly enriched in matched synovial fluid samples from ankylosing spondylitis patients. The disease-linked clones had a CD8+ phenotype and were found at relatively low frequencies in peripheral blood.

The TCR sequence derives from a male donor with ankylosing spondylitis or in good health (not recorded which). The rearranged chain carries TRBV27 and TRBJ2-6, with the D segment identity uncertain. Sequenced input: blood, either unsorted or a sorted T cell fraction (not recorded which). The DNA is as follows: TGTGCCAGCAGCCCCCTCCTCTCTGGGGCCAACGTCCTGACTTTC. It specifies CASSPLLSGANVLTF. With the portions outside the CDR3 filled from the reference TRBV27 and TRBJ2-6 genes, the complete variable region becomes EAQVTQNPRYLITVTGKKLTVTCSQNMNHEYMSWYRQDPGLGLRQIYYSMNVEVTDKGDVPEGYKVSRKEKRNFPLILESPSPNQTSLYFCASSPLLSGANVLTFGAGSRLTVL.